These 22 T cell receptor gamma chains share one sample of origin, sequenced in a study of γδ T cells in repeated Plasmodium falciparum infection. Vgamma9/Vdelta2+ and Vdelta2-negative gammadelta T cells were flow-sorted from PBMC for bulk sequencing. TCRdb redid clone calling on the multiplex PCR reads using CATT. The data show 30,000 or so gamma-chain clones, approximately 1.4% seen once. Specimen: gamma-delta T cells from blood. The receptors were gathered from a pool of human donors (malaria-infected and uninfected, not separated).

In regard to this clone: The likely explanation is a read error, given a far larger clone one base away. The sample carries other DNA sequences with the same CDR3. CDR3 DNA: TGTGCCTTGTGGGAAGTGGGAGCCTATAAGAAACTCTTT. Amino acid sequence: CALWEVGAYKKLF. The chain uses TRGV9 and TRGJ1 or TRGJ2. Assignment of the J gene here rests on matching the DNA to germline, because TCRdb gives none. Germline V CDR1 and CDR2: GITISATS, ISYDGTV (reference sequence). Germline trimming cut 4 bases from V and 7 bases from J; bases unmatched to any gene: 10. The CDR3 totals 13 residues.

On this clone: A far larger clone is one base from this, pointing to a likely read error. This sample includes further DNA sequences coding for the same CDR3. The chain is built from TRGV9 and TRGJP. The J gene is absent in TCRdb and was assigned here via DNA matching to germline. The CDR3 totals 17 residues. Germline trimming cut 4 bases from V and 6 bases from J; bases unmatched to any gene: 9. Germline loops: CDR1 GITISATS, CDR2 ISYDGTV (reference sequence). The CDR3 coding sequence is TGTGCCTTGTGGGATCCCGCAGCAGAGTTGGGCAAAAAAATCAAGGTATTT. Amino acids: CALWDPAAELGKKIKVF.

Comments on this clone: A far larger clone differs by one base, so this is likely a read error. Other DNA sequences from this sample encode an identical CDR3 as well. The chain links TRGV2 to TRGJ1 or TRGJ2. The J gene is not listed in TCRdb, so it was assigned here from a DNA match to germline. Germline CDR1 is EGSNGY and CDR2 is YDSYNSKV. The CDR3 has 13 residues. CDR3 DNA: TGCGCCACCTGGGACAGGGCGCGATATAAGAAACTCTTT. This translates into CATWDRARYKKLF.

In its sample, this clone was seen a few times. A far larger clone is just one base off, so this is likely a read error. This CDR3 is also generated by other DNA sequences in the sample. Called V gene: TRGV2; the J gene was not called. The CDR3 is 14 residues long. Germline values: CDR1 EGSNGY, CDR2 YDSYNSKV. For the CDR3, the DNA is TGTGCCACCTGGGACGGATTAACGCATTATAAGAAGCTCTTT. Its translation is CATWDGLTHYKKLF.

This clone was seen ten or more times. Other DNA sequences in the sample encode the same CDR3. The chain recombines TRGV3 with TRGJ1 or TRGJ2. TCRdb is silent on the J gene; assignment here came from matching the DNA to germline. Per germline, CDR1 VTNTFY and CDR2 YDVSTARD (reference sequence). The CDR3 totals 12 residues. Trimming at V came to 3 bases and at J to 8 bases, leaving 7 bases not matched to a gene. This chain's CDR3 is CATWDRHHKKLF. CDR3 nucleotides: TGTGCCACCTGGGACCGGCACCATAAGAAACTCTTT.

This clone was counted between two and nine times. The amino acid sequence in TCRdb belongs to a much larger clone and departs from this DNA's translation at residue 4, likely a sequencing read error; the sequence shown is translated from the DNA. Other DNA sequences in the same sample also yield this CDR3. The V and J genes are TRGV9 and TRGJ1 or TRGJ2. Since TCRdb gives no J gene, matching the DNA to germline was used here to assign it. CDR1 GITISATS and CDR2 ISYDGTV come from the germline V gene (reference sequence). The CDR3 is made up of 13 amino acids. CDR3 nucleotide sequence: TGTGCCTTGCGGGAGACCCCGTGGTCTAAGAAACTCTTT. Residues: CALRETPWSKKLF.

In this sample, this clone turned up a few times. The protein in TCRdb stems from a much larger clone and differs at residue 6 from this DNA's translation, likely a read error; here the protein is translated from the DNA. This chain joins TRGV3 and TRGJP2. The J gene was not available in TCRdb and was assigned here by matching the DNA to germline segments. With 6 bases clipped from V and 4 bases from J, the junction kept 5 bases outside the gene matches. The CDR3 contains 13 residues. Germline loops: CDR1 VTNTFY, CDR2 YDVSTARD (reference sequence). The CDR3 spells CATWRHSDWIKTF. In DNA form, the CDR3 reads TGTGCCACCTGGCGTCATAGTGATTGGATCAAGACGTTT.

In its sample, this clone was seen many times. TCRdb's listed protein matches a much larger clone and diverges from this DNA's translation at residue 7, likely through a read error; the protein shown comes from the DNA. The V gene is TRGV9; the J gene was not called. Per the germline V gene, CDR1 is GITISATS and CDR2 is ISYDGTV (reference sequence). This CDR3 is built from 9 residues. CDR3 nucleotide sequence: TGTGCCTTGTGGGAAAAGGAACTCTTT. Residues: CALWEKELF.

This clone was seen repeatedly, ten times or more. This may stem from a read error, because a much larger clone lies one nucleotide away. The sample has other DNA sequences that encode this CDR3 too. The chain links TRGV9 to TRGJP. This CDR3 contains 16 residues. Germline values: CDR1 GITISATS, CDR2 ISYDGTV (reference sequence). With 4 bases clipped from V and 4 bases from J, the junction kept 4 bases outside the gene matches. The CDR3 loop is CALWESQELGKKIKVF. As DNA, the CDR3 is TGTGCCTTGTGGGAATCCCAAGAGTTGGGCAAAAAAATCAAGGTATTT.

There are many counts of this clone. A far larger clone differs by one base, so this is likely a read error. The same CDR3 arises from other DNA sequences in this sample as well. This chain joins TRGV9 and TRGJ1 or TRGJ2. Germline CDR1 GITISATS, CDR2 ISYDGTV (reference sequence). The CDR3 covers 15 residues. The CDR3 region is CALWEVSEEGPEKLF. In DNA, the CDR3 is TGTGCCTTGTGGGAGGTGTCGGAGGAAGGGCCGGAGAAGCTCTTT.

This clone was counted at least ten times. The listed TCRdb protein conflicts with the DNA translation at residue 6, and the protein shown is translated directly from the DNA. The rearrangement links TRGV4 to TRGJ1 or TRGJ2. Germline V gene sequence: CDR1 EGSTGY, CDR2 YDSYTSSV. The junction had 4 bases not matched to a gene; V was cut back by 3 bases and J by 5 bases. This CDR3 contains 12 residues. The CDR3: CATWDYDYKKLF. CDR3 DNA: TGTGCCACCTGGGATTATGATTATAAGAAACTCTTT.

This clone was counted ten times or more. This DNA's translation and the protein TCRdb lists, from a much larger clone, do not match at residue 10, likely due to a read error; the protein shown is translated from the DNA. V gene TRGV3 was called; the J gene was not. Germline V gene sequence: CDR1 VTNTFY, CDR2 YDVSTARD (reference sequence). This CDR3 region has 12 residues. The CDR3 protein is CATWDRHYKRLF. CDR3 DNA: TGTGCCACCTGGGACAGGCACTATAAGAGACTCTTT.

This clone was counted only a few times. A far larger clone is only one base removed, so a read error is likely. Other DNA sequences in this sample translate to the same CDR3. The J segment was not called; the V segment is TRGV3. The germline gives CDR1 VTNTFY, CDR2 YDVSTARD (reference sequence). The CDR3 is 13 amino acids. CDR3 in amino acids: CATWDRPRDKKLF. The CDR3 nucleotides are TGTGCCACCTGGGACAGGCCCCGTGATAAAAAACTCTTT.

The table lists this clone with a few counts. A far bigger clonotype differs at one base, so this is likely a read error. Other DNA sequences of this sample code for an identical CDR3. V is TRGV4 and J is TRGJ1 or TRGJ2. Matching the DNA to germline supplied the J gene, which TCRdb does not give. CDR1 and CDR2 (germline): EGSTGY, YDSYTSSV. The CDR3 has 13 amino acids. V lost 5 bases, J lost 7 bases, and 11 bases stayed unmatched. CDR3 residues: CATWAIKGYKKLF. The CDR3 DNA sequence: TGTGCCACCTGGGCCATTAAAGGCTATAAGAAACTCTTT.

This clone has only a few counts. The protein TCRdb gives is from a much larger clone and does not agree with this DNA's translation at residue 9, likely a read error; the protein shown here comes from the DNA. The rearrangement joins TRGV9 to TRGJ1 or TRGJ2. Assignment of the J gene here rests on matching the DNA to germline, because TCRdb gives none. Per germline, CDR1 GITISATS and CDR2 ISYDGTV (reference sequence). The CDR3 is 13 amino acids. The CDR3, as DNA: TGTGCCTTGTGGGAAGAAAATTATCATAAGAAACTCTTT. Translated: CALWEENYHKKLF.

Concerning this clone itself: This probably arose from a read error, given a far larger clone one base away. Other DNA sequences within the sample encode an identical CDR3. CDR3 region: CALWEVQIEKLF. In nucleotides, the CDR3 is TGTGCCCTGTGGGAGGTGCAAATCGAGAAACTCTTT. The genes are TRGV9 and TRGJ1 or TRGJ2. TCRdb offers no J gene call, so here the DNA was matched to germline to obtain one. This CDR3 comprises 12 residues. Germline V gene sequence: CDR1 GITISATS, CDR2 ISYDGTV (reference sequence).

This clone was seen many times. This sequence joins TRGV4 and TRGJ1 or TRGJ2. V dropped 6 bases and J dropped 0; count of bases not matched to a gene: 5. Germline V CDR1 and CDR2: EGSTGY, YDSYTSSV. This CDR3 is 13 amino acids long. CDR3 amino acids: CATWKVNYYKKLF. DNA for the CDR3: TGTGCCACCTGGAAAGTGAATTATTATAAGAAACTCTTT.

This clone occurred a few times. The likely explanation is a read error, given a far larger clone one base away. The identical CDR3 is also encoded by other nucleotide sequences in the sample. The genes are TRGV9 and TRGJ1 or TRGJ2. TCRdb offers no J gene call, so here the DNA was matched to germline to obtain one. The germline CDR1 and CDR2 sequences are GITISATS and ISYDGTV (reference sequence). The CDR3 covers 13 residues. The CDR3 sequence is CALWEGPYYKKLF. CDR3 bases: TGTGCCTTATGGGAGGGACCTTATTATAAGAAACTCTTT.

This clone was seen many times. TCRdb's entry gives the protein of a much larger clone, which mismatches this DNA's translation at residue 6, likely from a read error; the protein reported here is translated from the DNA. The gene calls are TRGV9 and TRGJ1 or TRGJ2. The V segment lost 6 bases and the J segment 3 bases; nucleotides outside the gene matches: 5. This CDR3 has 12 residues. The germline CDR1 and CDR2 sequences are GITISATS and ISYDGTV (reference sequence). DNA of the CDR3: TGTGCCTTGTGGATCTGTTATTATAAGAAACTCTTT. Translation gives CALWICYYKKLF.

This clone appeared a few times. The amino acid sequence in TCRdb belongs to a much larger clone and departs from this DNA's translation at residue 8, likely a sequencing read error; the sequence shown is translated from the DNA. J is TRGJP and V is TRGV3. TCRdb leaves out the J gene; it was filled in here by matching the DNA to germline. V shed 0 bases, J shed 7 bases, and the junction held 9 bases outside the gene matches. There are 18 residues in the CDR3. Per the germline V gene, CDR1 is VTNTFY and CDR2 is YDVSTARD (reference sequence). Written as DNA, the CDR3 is TGTGCCACCTGGGACAGGCTGCCGGGGGAGTTGGGCAAAAAAATCAAGGTATTT. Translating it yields CATWDRLPGELGKKIKVF.

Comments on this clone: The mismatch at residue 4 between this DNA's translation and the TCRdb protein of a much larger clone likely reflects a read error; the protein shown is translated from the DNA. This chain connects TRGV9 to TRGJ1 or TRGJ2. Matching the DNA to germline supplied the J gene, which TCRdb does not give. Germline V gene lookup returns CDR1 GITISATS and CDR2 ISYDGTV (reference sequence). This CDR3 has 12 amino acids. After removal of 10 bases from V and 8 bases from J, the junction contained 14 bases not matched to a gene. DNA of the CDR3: TGTGCCTTTTCCTGGGGACCAAATAAGAAACTCTTT. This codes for CAFSWGPNKKLF.

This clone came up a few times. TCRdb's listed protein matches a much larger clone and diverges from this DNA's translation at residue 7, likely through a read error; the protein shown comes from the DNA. CDR3 amino acids: CATWDGSRRYKKLF. The CDR3 DNA reads TGTGCCACCTGGGATGGGTCTCGTCGTTATAAGAAACTCTTT. This sequence joins TRGV4 and TRGJ1 or TRGJ2. TCRdb offers no J gene call, so here the DNA was matched to germline to obtain one. Germline V gene sequence: CDR1 EGSTGY, CDR2 YDSYTSSV. V was pared by 0 bases and J by 6 bases, with 8 bases of the junction left unmatched. This CDR3 has 14 amino acids.